This T cell receptor beta chain derives from a study of cytomegalovirus exposure and HLA in healthy donors. PCR was performed using 60 Vbeta and 13 Jbeta primers. Measured with immunoSEQ multiplex PCR; TCRdb has only the in-frame clones, and not every one. The sample carries about 190,000 clones, over 70% recorded once. Sequenced material: PBMCs. The sequence came from a woman younger than 45 in good health and CMV-seropositive.

Here the CDR3 DNA reads TGTGCCAGCAGGGGGGGGCTTACCTACGAGCAGTACTTC. Translating gives CASRGGLTYEQYF. The V and J genes are TRBV6-1 and TRBJ2-7, with a possible D match to TRBD2 (7 bases). Trimming left V 6 bases short and J 2 bases short, with 11 bases between. This CDR3 has 13 residues. Germline CDR1 is MNHNS and CDR2 is SASEGT.